What follows are 24 T cell receptor beta chains derived from one specimen sequenced in a study of T cells in Graves' hyperthyroidism and ophthalmopathy. Amplified TCR beta CDR3 regions came from RNA transcripts. First-round RT-PCR targeting the TCR CDR3 was performed with the HTBI primer set. TCRdb re-called the multiplex PCR reads with MiXCR, one entry per CDR3 protein. Here the sample spans roughly 500,000 distinct CDR3 sequences, about half being singletons. The sequenced material came from peripheral blood or thyroid tissue (not recorded which). The receptors were sampled from an adult woman with Graves' disease, either hyperthyroidism or ophthalmopathy (not recorded which).

The chain carries TRBV18 and TRBJ1-2; 7 nucleotides agree with TRBD1. The CDR3 totals 15 residues. The J segment lost 0 bases and the V segment lost 1 base, leaving 2 bases of the junction unmatched. The germline V gene encodes CDR1 KGHSH and CDR2 LQKENI. This CDR3 reads CASSPRQGANYGYTF. CDR3 DNA: TGTGCCAGCTCACCACGGCAGGGGGCTAACTATGGCTACACCTTC. Drawing the rest from reference TRBV18 and TRBJ1-2, the complete variable domain is NAGVMQNPRHLVRRRGQEARLRCSPMKGHSHVYWYRQLPEEGLKFMVYLQKENIIDESGMPKERFSAEFPKEGPSILRIQQVVRGDSAAYFCASSPRQGANYGYTFGSGTRLTVV.

The sample holds many counts of this clonotype. V is TRBV5-1 and J is TRBJ2-7; unclear D gene. With 0 bases removed from V and 3 bases from J, the gap between germline ends came to 10 bases. The CDR3 extends over 14 amino acids. The germline V gene encodes CDR1 SGHRS and CDR2 YFSETQ. CDR3 coding DNA: TGCGCCAGCAGCTTGGGACTCACTCGCTACGAGCAGTACTTC. Translating it yields CASSLGLTRYEQYF.

The rearrangement links TRBV14 to TRBJ2-7; no definite D call. This CDR3 has 13 residues. Trimming took 1 base from V and 4 from J, leaving 8 bases between them. CDR1 is SGHDN, CDR2 FVKESK, per germline. The CDR3 protein is CASSQVIGYEQYF. The CDR3 DNA is TGTGCCAGCAGCCAAGTTATCGGGTACGAGCAGTACTTC.

This clonotype was counted many times. Here the CDR3 reads CASRPGQGKREGSPSYEQYF. The CDR3 region has the DNA TGTGCCAGCAGGCCTGGACAGGGCAAGCGGGAGGGGTCTCCCTCCTACGAGCAGTACTTC. V gene TRBV12-3 or TRBV12-4 combines with J gene TRBJ2-7; 10 nucleotides align to TRBD2. CDR3 size: 20 residues. Losses at the gene ends were 6 bases for V and 0 bases for J; bases not matched to a gene: 20.

This clonotype was observed a single time. This chain uses TRBV19 with TRBJ2-6; no firm D call. CDR1 is LNHDA, CDR2 SQIVND, per germline (reference sequence). This CDR3 contains 13 residues. Trimming removed 5 bases at V and 10 bases at J, with 12 bases between. For the CDR3, the DNA is TGTGCCAGTAGTCCCTCATGGGTAAACGTCCTGACTTTC. Encoded protein: CASSPSWVNVLTF.

This clonotype was seen at least ten times. V gene TRBV10-3 combines with J gene TRBJ1-5; D unresolved. Trimming took 6 bases from V and 4 from J, leaving 7 bases between them. The CDR3 covers 12 residues. CDR1 and CDR2 (germline): ENHRY, SYGVKD. The CDR3 here is CAISPNNQPQHF. In DNA form, the CDR3 reads TGTGCCATCAGCCCGAATAATCAGCCCCAGCATTTT.

The sample holds many counts of this clonotype. The J gene is TRBJ2-7, the V gene TRBV2; TRBD2 matches 10 bases. The CDR3 extends over 15 amino acids. J was trimmed by 7 bases and V by 3 bases; bases with no gene match: 9. Germline assignment: CDR1 SNHLY and CDR2 FYNNEI. The CDR3 sequence is CASSDGLAGAWEQYF. In DNA, the CDR3 is TGTGCCAGCAGTGACGGGCTAGCGGGGGCCTGGGAGCAGTACTTC.

The chain recombines TRBV11-2 with TRBJ1-1; D is undetermined. Germline loops: CDR1 SGHAT, CDR2 FQNNGV. The V end was cut by 4 bases, the J end by 4 bases, with 7 bases between. The CDR3 spans 12 residues. The CDR3 spells CASSSKGTEAFF. CDR3 nucleotides: TGTGCCAGCAGCTCGAAGGGCACTGAAGCTTTCTTT. The whole variable domain, remainder taken from reference TRBV11-2 and TRBJ1-1, is EAGVAQSPRYKIIEKRQSVAFWCNPISGHATLYWYQQILGQGPKLLIQFQNNGVVDDSQLPKDRFSAERLKGVDSTLKIQPAKLEDSAVYLCASSSKGTEAFFGQGTRLTVV.

The V call is TRBV29-1, the J call TRBJ2-5, with D possibly matching TRBD2 (6 bases). Germline CDR1 and CDR2: SQVTM and ANQGSEA. CDR3 length: 12 amino acids. With 6 bases removed from V and 2 bases from J, the gap between germline ends came to 10 bases. In DNA form, the CDR3 reads TGCAGCGTGGACGGGGGACAAGAGACCCAGTACTTC. Its protein product is CSVDGGQETQYF.

This clonotype was observed a handful of times. The chain has TRBV10-3 and TRBJ2-7; D is uncertain. The length of the CDR3 is 16 residues. Germline lookup yields CDR1 ENHRY and CDR2 SYGVKD. Trimming cost V 0 bases and J 1 base, with 13 bases left between them. The CDR3 nucleotides read TGTGCCATCAGTGAGTCGACCGGCAGTCGATCCTACGAGCAGTACTTC. It codes for CAISESTGSRSYEQYF.

Ten or more counts support this clonotype. The V call is TRBV5-1, the J call TRBJ1-4, with TRBD1 as a possible D gene (6 bases). CDR3 length: 15 amino acids. CDR1 SGHRS and CDR2 YFSETQ come from the germline V gene. The V end lost 3 bases, the J end lost 5 bases, and 14 bases lay between the germline ends. The CDR3 nucleotides are TGCGCCAGCAGCTCGCCTGGGGGGCGGAATGAAAAACTGTTTTTT. Amino acids: CASSSPGGRNEKLFF.

The chain couples TRBV7-6 to TRBJ2-7; D is ambiguous. CDR1 is SGHVS, CDR2 FNYEAQ, per germline. The CDR3 consists of 14 residues. Between the trimmed V and J ends, which lost 5 bases and 0 bases, there was a span of 11 bases. As DNA, the CDR3 is TGTGCCAGCAGCCCCTGGACGGACTCCTACGAGCAGTACTTC. Translating it yields CASSPWTDSYEQYF.

The chain links TRBV7-9 to TRBJ2-3; 9 nucleotides align to TRBD1. Germline assignment: CDR1 SEHNR and CDR2 FQNEAQ (reference sequence). The CDR3 extends over 14 amino acids. Trimming removed 5 bases from V and 5 bases from J; junction bases left unmatched: 5. The CDR3 reads CASSLGQGRDTQYF. DNA of the CDR3: TGTGCCAGCAGCCTGGGACAGGGAAGAGATACGCAGTATTTT.

In the case of this clonotype: The conserved phenylalanine or tryptophan normally closing the CDR3 is absent here, so this likely arose from a read error. The DNA is left out, because the CDR3 cannot be placed on it with certainty; the CDR3 is given as TCRdb lists it. J is TRBJ1-3 and V is TRBV7-2. The germline CDR1 and CDR2 sequences are SGHTA and FQGNSA. The CDR3 totals 10 residues, both ends included. The CDR3 protein is CASSLAGGSP.

This clonotype was counted many times. The CDR3 DNA reads as TGTGCCAGCAGCGTAGGTGCAGGGGTGATCACCGGGGAGCTGTTTTTT. This sequence encodes CASSVGAGVITGELFF. V gene TRBV9 combines with J gene TRBJ2-2; the D gene is possibly TRBD1 (6 bases). Germline CDR1 and CDR2: SGDLS and YYNGEE. The CDR3 consists of 16 residues. Trimming shortened V by 0 bases and J by 4 bases, and 13 bases separated the two germline ends.

This chain uses TRBV27 with TRBJ2-7; D may correspond to TRBD1 or TRBD2 (5 bases each). Germline CDR1 and CDR2: MNHEY and SMNVEV (reference sequence). The CDR3 spans 15 residues. V lost 5 bases to trimming and J lost 2 bases, with 16 bases between them. The CDR3 bases are TGTGCCAGCAGTCCAGGGTTGGGGGAGCCCTACGAGCAGTACTTC. It encodes CASSPGLGEPYEQYF.

The rearrangement joins TRBV7-2 to TRBJ1-6, with D perhaps matching TRBD1 (6 bases). The germline V and J ends were trimmed by 5 bases and 8 bases, with 19 bases remaining between them. The CDR3 has 16 amino acids. Germline assignment: CDR1 SGHTA and CDR2 FQGNSA. CDR3 in amino acids: CASSGGHGGLYSPLHF. For the CDR3, the DNA is TGTGCCAGCAGCGGGGGACATGGGGGTTTATATTCACCCCTCCACTTT.

This clonotype was seen a few times. The chain is built from TRBV7-9 and TRBJ2-7; no reliable D call. This CDR3 region has 15 residues. V was shortened by 6 bases and J by 3 bases, with 18 bases between the two germline ends. Germline CDR1 reads SEHNR; CDR2 reads FQNEAQ (reference sequence). The CDR3 DNA reads TGTGCCAGCAGTTTCTCTACAGTCCCCTTCTACGAGCAGTACTTC. Translated, it gives CASSFSTVPFYEQYF.

This sequence joins TRBV6-6 and TRBJ1-6; 8 bases are a match to TRBD1. The trim removed 6 bases at V and 11 bases at J, leaving 9 bases unmatched. The CDR3 has 14 residues. Per germline, CDR1 MNHNY and CDR2 SVGAGI (reference sequence). In DNA form, the CDR3 reads TGTGCCAGCAGAAAACGACAGGGGTCGCCACCCCTCCACTTT. Protein product: CASRKRQGSPPLHF.

This clonotype was detected many times. The gene calls are TRBV10-3 and TRBJ2-5, with D tentatively TRBD1 (5 bases). V was cut by 11 bases and J by 3 bases, with 19 bases left in between. The CDR3 runs to 14 residues. Germline CDR1 and CDR2: ENHRY and SYGVKD. CDR3 protein: CAASASLGEETQYF. CDR3 sequence (DNA): TGTGCCGCGTCTGCTAGTCTAGGGGAAGAGACCCAGTACTTC.

V usage is TRBV12-3 or TRBV12-4 and J usage is TRBJ1-5, with a possible D match to TRBD1 (5 bases). V was cut by 4 bases and J by 11 bases, with 18 bases left in between. The length of the CDR3 is 14 residues. As DNA, the CDR3 is TGTGCCAGCAGTTGGCCGGGACCAAATGGAGCCCAGCATTTT. It yields the protein CASSWPGPNGAQHF.

For this clonotype: Germline and junction disagree at one end, which may indicate a read error. The V gene is TRBV7-3, the J gene TRBJ1-1; 12 bases are a match to TRBD1. Germline CDR1 reads SGHTA; CDR2 reads FQGTGA. The CDR3 loop spans 18 amino acids. CDR3 region: CASSQALAGDRGPAEAFF. The CDR3 DNA reads as TGCGCCAGCAGCCAGGCTCTCGCGGGGGACAGGGGGCCGGCTGAAGCTTTCTTT.

The gene calls are TRBV19 and TRBJ1-6, with D possibly matching TRBD1 (6 bases). The germline V gene encodes CDR1 LNHDA and CDR2 SQIVND (reference sequence). Between the trimmed V and J ends, which lost 7 bases and 7 bases, there was a span of 11 bases. This CDR3 contains 13 residues. The CDR3 region has the DNA TGTGCCAGTATTGGGCAGGGGAATTCACCCCTCCACTTT. It translates to CASIGQGNSPLHF.

The J gene is TRBJ2-1, the V gene TRBV5-1; D gene ambiguous. With 1 base removed from V and 5 bases from J, the gap between germline ends came to 10 bases. This CDR3 has 14 residues. Germline CDR1 SGHRS, CDR2 YFSETQ. The CDR3 is CASSLLVDDNEQFF. CDR3 nucleotides: TGCGCCAGCAGCTTGTTGGTGGATGACAATGAGCAGTTCTTC.